The source of this TCR beta chain is a study of blood T cell repertoires in COVID-19. Background on the study: Whether acute or convalescent, the COVID-19 samples came from the United States, Italy and Spain. T cells, B-cell-depleted T cells, or PBMCs provided the cDNA or gDNA that served as material.

Here immunoSEQ multiplex PCR was the method, and the copy in TCRdb shows in-frame clones only, minus some. Of 90,000 to 120,000 clones listed, roughly 88% are singletons. Germline V gene sequence: CDR1 SEHNR, CDR2 FQNEAQ (reference sequence). The CDR3 has 12 amino acids. V was clipped by 1 base and J by 11 bases; unmatched bases: 5. This clonotype was obtained from a man in his fifties with active or convalescent COVID-19. Source material: peripheral blood. The genes are TRBV7-9 and TRBJ2-7; 7 positions agree with TRBD2. The CDR3, as DNA: TGTGCCAGCAGCTTAGGGCAGGGAGGGGAGTACTTC. Its translation is CASSLGQGGEYF. The full variable domain, in which reference TRBV7-9 and TRBJ2-7 provide the parts outside the CDR3, is DTGVSQNPRHKITKRGQNVTFRCDPISEHNRLYWYRQTLGQGPEFLTYFQNEAQLEKSRLLSDRFSAERPKGSFSTLEIQRTEQGDSAMYLCASSLGQGGEYFGPGTRLTVT.